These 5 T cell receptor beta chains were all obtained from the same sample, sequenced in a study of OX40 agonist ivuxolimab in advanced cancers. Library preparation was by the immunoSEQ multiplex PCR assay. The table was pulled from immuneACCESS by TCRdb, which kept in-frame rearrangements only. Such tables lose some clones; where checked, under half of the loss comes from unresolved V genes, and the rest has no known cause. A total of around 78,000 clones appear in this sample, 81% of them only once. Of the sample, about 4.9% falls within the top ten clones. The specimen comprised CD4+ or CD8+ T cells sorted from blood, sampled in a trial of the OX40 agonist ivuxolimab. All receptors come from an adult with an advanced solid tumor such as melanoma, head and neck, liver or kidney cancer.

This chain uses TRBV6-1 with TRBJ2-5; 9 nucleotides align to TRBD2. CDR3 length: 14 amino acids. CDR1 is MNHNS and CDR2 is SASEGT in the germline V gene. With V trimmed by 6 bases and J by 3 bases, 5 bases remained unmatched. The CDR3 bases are TGTGCCAGCAGCGTTGGGACTAGCAAAGAGACCCAGTACTTC. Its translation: CASSVGTSKETQYF.

The DNA for the CDR3 is TGTGCCATCAGTCGGGCAGGGGGTTCCTTCAGGGATGGCTACACCTTC. This translates into CAISRAGGSFRDGYTF. This sequence joins TRBV10-3 and TRBJ1-2; 7 positions agree with TRBD1. CDR3 length: 16 amino acids. Trimming at V came to 5 bases and at J to 6 bases, leaving 15 bases not matched to a gene. Germline V gene lookup returns CDR1 ENHRY and CDR2 SYGVKD.

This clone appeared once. The DNA of the CDR3 is TGTGCCAGCAGCGCCCAGGGCAGAGGAGGGAACGAGCAGTACTTC. Translation: CASSAQGRGGNEQYF. The chain uses TRBV5-4 and TRBJ2-7, with D possibly being TRBD2 (6 bases). Germline values: CDR1 SGHNT, CDR2 YYREEE (reference sequence). The germline V and J ends were trimmed by 4 bases and 5 bases, with 19 bases remaining between them. The CDR3 is 15 amino acids. Complete variable domain (other parts from reference TRBV5-4 and TRBJ2-7): ETGVTQSPTHLIKTRGQQVTLRCSSQSGHNTVSWYQQALGQGPQFIFQYYREEENGRGNFPPRFSGLQFPNYSSELNVNALELDDSALYLCASSAQGRGGNEQYFGPGTRLTVT.

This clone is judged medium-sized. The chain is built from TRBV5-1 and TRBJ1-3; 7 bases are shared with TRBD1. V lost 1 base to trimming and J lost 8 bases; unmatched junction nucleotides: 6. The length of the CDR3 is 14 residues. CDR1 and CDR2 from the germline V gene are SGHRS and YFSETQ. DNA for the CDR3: TGCGCCAGCAGCTTGAGACAGGGCCTGGACACCATATATTTT. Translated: CASSLRQGLDTIYF.

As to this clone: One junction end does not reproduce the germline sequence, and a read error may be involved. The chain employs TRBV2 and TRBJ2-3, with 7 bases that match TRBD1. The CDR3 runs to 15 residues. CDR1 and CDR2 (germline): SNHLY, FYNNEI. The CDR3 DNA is TGCGCCAGCAGCCCTGAGGGACAGCCTAGGGATACGCAGTATTTT. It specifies CASSPEGQPRDTQYF.